One and the same sample provided the 30 T cell receptor beta chains below, sequenced in a study of control samples from healthy donors and cancer patients. This table comes from immunoSEQ multiplex PCR, and its TCRdb copy is limited to in-frame clones, with some not included. This sample has approximately 100,000 clones, with roughly nine tenths found just once. Material: blood. These receptors all come from a human donor in good health. The donor label of this sample is uncertain.

CDR3 protein: CASSRQGSEAFF. In nucleotides, the CDR3 is TGCGCCAGCAGCAGACAGGGCTCTGAAGCTTTCTTT. The J gene is TRBJ1-1, the V gene TRBV5-1; 7 bases are shared with TRBD1. V gave up 4 bases and J gave up 6 bases; unmatched junction bases: 3. Germline V gene sequence: CDR1 SGHRS, CDR2 YFSETQ. CDR3 length: 12 residues.

The chain carries TRBV27 and TRBJ2-1, with 10 bases matching TRBD2. The CDR3 covers 20 residues. The V gene's germline CDR1 is MNHEY and CDR2 SMNVEV (reference sequence). V was pared by 5 bases and J by 0 bases, with 16 bases of the junction left unmatched. The CDR3 DNA reads as TGTGCCAGCAGTACTATTTCCCCCAAGAGCGGGGGGGCCTCCTACAATGAGCAGTTCTTC. It translates to CASSTISPKSGGASYNEQFF.

This chain uses TRBV10-3 with TRBJ1-5, with D maybe TRBD1 (5 bases). This CDR3 region has 13 residues. Trimming left V 3 bases short and J 6 bases short, with 9 bases between. Germline CDR1 reads ENHRY; CDR2 reads SYGVKD. CDR3 bases: TGTGCCATCAGTGAATGGGACGGTCAGCCCCAGCATTTT. It translates to CAISEWDGQPQHF.

The chain combines TRBV28 with TRBJ2-1; TRBD1 is a possible D gene (6 bases). Per the germline V gene, CDR1 is MDHEN and CDR2 is SYDVKM. This CDR3 is 13 amino acids long. Between the trimmed V and J ends, which lost 2 bases and 9 bases, there was a span of 11 bases. DNA for the CDR3: TGTGCCAGCAGTTTAGCAGGGGCGCGTGAGCAGTTCTTC. Encoded protein: CASSLAGAREQFF.

The J gene is TRBJ2-1, the V gene TRBV4-2; 10 bases fit TRBD2. Germline V gene data show CDR1 as LGHNA and CDR2 as YNFKEQ. The CDR3 runs to 16 residues. Unmatched junction bases numbered 1, after V lost 0 bases and J lost 2 bases. CDR3 sequence: CASSQDTSGAYNEQFF. CDR3 nucleotide sequence: TGTGCCAGCAGCCAAGATACTAGCGGGGCCTACAATGAGCAGTTCTTC.

The CDR3 loop is CASSKDREHEAFF. The CDR3 DNA sequence: TGTGCCAGCTCAAAAGACAGAGAGCATGAAGCTTTCTTT. The V and J genes are TRBV18 and TRBJ1-1, with TRBD1 as a possible D gene (5 bases). V was pared by 5 bases and J by 7 bases, with 14 bases between. Looked up from germline, CDR1 is KGHSH and CDR2 is LQKENI. The CDR3 has 13 residues.

This rearrangement joins TRBV10-2 to TRBJ2-7, with D unclear. V lost 0 bases to trimming and J lost 0 bases, with 9 bases between them. The CDR3 sequence is 15 residues long. Germline CDR1 and CDR2: WSHSY and SAAADI. DNA for the CDR3: TGCGCCAGCAGTGAGTCGCTCTTAAGCTCCTACGAGCAGTACTTC. Protein: CASSESLLSSYEQYF.

The chain uses TRBV5-1 and TRBJ1-4, with no clear D. Germline V gene data show CDR1 as SGHRS and CDR2 as YFSETQ. Trimming removed 2 bases at V and 5 bases at J, with 13 bases between. The CDR3 runs 15 residues. CDR3 region: CASSFGPGGNEKLFF. Written as DNA, the CDR3 is TGCGCCAGCAGCTTTGGGCCCGGAGGGAATGAAAAACTGTTTTTT.

J is TRBJ1-2 and V is TRBV28; TRBD1 agrees at 7 bases. Germline V gene data show CDR1 as MDHEN and CDR2 as SYDVKM. Losses at the gene ends were 7 bases for V and 0 bases for J; bases not matched to a gene: 8. The CDR3 runs to 15 residues. The CDR3: CASTQGTAANYGYTF. The CDR3 DNA is TGTGCCAGCACCCAGGGGACAGCAGCTAACTATGGCTACACCTTC.

V and J are TRBV30 and TRBJ1-1; 9 bases map to TRBD1. The CDR3 contains 14 residues. V dropped 3 bases and J dropped 1; count of bases not matched to a gene: 3. Per the germline V gene, CDR1 is GTSNPN and CDR2 is SVGIG (reference sequence). CDR3 DNA: TGTGCCTGGAGGCCGGACAGGGGGAACACTGAAGCTTTCTTT. Its protein is CAWRPDRGNTEAFF.

The V and J genes are TRBV5-6 and TRBJ2-4; TRBD1 matches at 7 bases. The CDR3 spans 13 residues. Germline CDR1 SGHDT, CDR2 YYEEEE. Germline trimming cut 0 bases from V and 8 bases from J; bases unmatched to any gene: 2. DNA of the CDR3: TGTGCCAGCAGCTTGGGGGACAGTGACATTCAGTACTTC. This translates into CASSLGDSDIQYF. Variable domain in full (rest from reference TRBV5-6 and TRBJ2-4): DAGVTQSPTHLIKTRGQQVTLRCSPKSGHDTVSWYQQALGQGPQFIFQYYEEEERQRGNFPDRFSGHQFPNYSSELNVNALLLGDSALYLCASSLGDSDIQYFGAGTRLSVL.

The sample holds many counts of this clone. The rearrangement uses TRBV6-2 or TRBV6-3 and TRBJ2-3; D is unclear. The V end lost 5 bases, the J end lost 2 bases, and 14 bases lay between the germline ends. The length of the CDR3 is 15 residues. From germline, CDR1 is MNHEY and CDR2 SVGEGT. This CDR3 reads CASSTKDTFTDTQYF. The CDR3 nucleotides are TGTGCCAGCAGTACTAAAGACACGTTCACAGATACGCAGTATTTT.

The rearrangement joins TRBV7-8 to TRBJ1-6; D uncertain. The length of the CDR3 is 16 residues. In germline, CDR1 is SGHVS, CDR2 FQNEAQ. Trimming pared 1 base from V and 1 base from J, leaving 8 bases between. CDR3 loop: CASSLDSRSYNSPLHF. CDR3 DNA sequence: TGTGCCAGCAGCTTAGATTCAAGGTCCTATAATTCACCCCTCCACTTT.

The chain combines TRBV9 with TRBJ1-6, with D perhaps matching TRBD1 (6 bases). Germline CDR1 is SGDLS and CDR2 is YYNGEE. The CDR3 runs to 14 residues. The V gene lost 3 bases and the J gene lost 9 bases, with 13 bases spanning the gap. The CDR3 spells CASSGGGGTSPLHF. The CDR3 DNA follows: TGTGCCAGCAGCGGAGGAGGGGGGACTTCACCCCTCCACTTT.

This clone was recorded many times. J is TRBJ2-2 and V is TRBV6-5; TRBD2 agrees at 10 bases. Germline V gives CDR1 MNHEY, CDR2 SVGAGI. Trimming removed 5 bases from V and 3 bases from J; junction bases left unmatched: 3. This CDR3 is 15 amino acids long. CDR3 protein: CASSPSGGDTGELFF. Written as DNA, the CDR3 is TGTGCCAGCAGTCCCAGCGGGGGGGACACCGGGGAGCTGTTTTTT.

The chain is built from TRBV7-2 and TRBJ1-2, with 7 bases matching TRBD1. Germline CDR1 SGHTA, CDR2 FQGNSA. Germline trimming cut 4 bases from V and 7 bases from J; bases unmatched to any gene: 6. The CDR3 consists of 13 residues. This CDR3 reads CASSSYRGLGYTF. The CDR3 DNA is TGTGCCAGCAGCTCCTACAGGGGCCTTGGCTACACCTTC. The whole variable domain, filled in from reference TRBV7-2 and TRBJ1-2, reads GAGVSQSPSNKVTEKGKDVELRCDPISGHTALYWYRQSLGQGLEFLIYFQGNSAPDKSGLPSDRFSAERTGGSVSTLTIQRTQQEDSAVYLCASSSYRGLGYTFGSGTRLTVV.

The gene calls are TRBV19 and TRBJ1-5; D is possibly TRBD1 (6 bases). From germline, CDR1 is LNHDA and CDR2 SQIVND (reference sequence). The CDR3 runs to 15 residues. V lost 7 bases to trimming and J lost 2 bases, with 15 bases between them. The CDR3 protein is CASKSGARGNQPQHF. As DNA, the CDR3 is TGTGCCAGTAAATCGGGGGCGCGGGGCAATCAGCCCCAGCATTTT.

The chain has TRBV18 and TRBJ2-7; D call uncertain. This CDR3 region has 15 residues. V gave up 3 bases and J gave up 0 bases, with 12 bases separating them. CDR1 and CDR2 from the germline V gene are KGHSH and LQKENI. The DNA for the CDR3 is TGTGCCAGCTCACCCATACCAGTCAACTCCTACGAGCAGTACTTC. This gives the protein CASSPIPVNSYEQYF.

The genes are TRBV9 and TRBJ2-1, with D unresolved. Germline assignment: CDR1 SGDLS and CDR2 YYNGEE. Trimming removed 1 base from V and 4 bases from J, with 18 bases in between. The CDR3 is made up of 17 amino acids. Here the CDR3 reads CASSVSGSQTKYNEQFF. CDR3 nucleotides: TGTGCCAGCAGCGTATCGGGTTCCCAAACAAAATACAATGAGCAGTTCTTC.

The J gene is TRBJ1-4, the V gene TRBV18, with no clear D. V was shortened by 6 bases and J by 6 bases, with 14 bases between the two germline ends. There are 14 residues in the CDR3. Germline-derived CDR1 and CDR2 are KGHSH and LQKENI. The CDR3 is CASSPSDTHEKLFF. The CDR3 DNA reads as TGTGCCAGCTCCCCCAGTGACACCCATGAAAAACTGTTTTTT.

The chain uses TRBV11-2 and TRBJ2-5; D is unresolved. Germline CDR1 is SGHAT and CDR2 is FQNNGV. The CDR3 has 14 amino acids. V was cut by 4 bases and J by 9 bases, with 18 bases left in between. CDR3 DNA sequence: TGTGCCAGCAGCTCCCCGGGCTCCGCAATGGCCCAGTACTTC. Encoded protein: CASSSPGSAMAQYF.

The chain carries TRBV27 and TRBJ1-2, with D maybe TRBD1 (5 bases). CDR1 is MNHEY, CDR2 SMNVEV, per germline (reference sequence). The CDR3 contains 16 residues. The V end was cut by 5 bases, the J end by 0 bases, with 16 bases between. The DNA for the CDR3 is TGTGCCAGCAGTCCGAAGACCGGGGGTACTAACTATGGCTACACCTTC. Translated, it gives CASSPKTGGTNYGYTF.

The genes are TRBV30 and TRBJ2-2, with D perhaps TRBD2 (7 bases). Trimming cost V 4 bases and J 6 bases, with 21 bases left between them. The CDR3 spans 16 residues. From germline, CDR1 is GTSNPN and CDR2 SVGIG (reference sequence). CDR3 in amino acids: CAWNPGGTPRAGELFF. CDR3 nucleotide sequence: TGTGCCTGGAATCCCGGGGGGACACCCCGAGCCGGGGAGCTGTTTTTT.

A single count supports this clone. The J gene is TRBJ2-3, the V gene TRBV11-2; D might be TRBD1 (5 bases). Deletions cut 2 bases from V and 5 bases from J, with 11 bases between. In germline, CDR1 is SGHAT, CDR2 FQNNGV. There are 14 residues in the CDR3. The CDR3 spells CASSLNAQGDTQYF. The DNA for the CDR3 is TGTGCCAGCAGCTTAAACGCTCAGGGAGATACGCAGTATTTT.

This clone has a handful of counts. The gene calls are TRBV18 and TRBJ1-4; TRBD1 matches at 9 bases. CDR3 length equals 15 residues. Germline V CDR1 and CDR2: KGHSH, LQKENI. V gave up 5 bases and J gave up 5 bases; unmatched junction bases: 6. CDR3 in DNA: TGTGCCAGCTCATTTCCCGGGACAGGGAATGAAAAACTGTTTTTT. Amino acids: CASSFPGTGNEKLFF.

The chain links TRBV18 to TRBJ2-2, with TRBD2 as a possible D gene (5 bases). The germline V gene has CDR1 KGHSH and CDR2 LQKENI. The CDR3 sequence is 14 residues long. Deletions cut 3 bases from V and 6 bases from J, with 11 bases between. The CDR3 spells CASSPDVASGELFF. CDR3 nucleotides: TGTGCCAGCTCACCCGACGTAGCGTCCGGGGAGCTGTTTTTT. Drawing the rest from reference TRBV18 and TRBJ2-2, the complete variable domain is NAGVMQNPRHLVRRRGQEARLRCSPMKGHSHVYWYRQLPEEGLKFMVYLQKENIIDESGMPKERFSAEFPKEGPSILRIQQVVRGDSAAYFCASSPDVASGELFFGEGSRLTVL.

The V gene is TRBV19, the J gene TRBJ2-3, with D tentatively TRBD1 or TRBD2 (5 bases each). Germline CDR1 is LNHDA and CDR2 is SQIVND (reference sequence). The CDR3 has 15 residues. The V end lost 6 bases, the J end lost 4 bases, and 17 bases lay between the germline ends. The CDR3 loop is CASSPAGGSADTQYF. In DNA, the CDR3 is TGTGCCAGTAGCCCAGCTGGGGGTTCGGCAGATACGCAGTATTTT.

The chain links TRBV5-6 to TRBJ1-5; tentatively, D is TRBD1 (5 bases). V was pared by 1 base and J by 6 bases, with 14 bases between. The CDR3 is 15 residues long. The germline CDR1 and CDR2 sequences are SGHDT and YYEEEE. In nucleotides, the CDR3 is TGTGCCAGCAGCTTGTGGCAGGGAGGAAGTCAGCCCCAGCATTTT. Translation: CASSLWQGGSQPQHF.

This rearrangement joins TRBV18 to TRBJ2-2; D ambiguous. The ends were cut back, 3 bases at V and 4 bases at J, with 6 bases in the middle. This CDR3 region has 13 residues. The V gene's germline CDR1 is KGHSH and CDR2 LQKENI. CDR3 nucleotides: TGTGCCAGCTCACCTTCGCCCACCGGGGAGCTGTTTTTT. This codes for CASSPSPTGELFF.

The chain combines TRBV29-1 with TRBJ1-2, with D perhaps matching TRBD1 (6 bases). Trimming took off 8 bases at V and 3 bases at J, with 16 bases between the two ends. CDR1 is SQVTM, CDR2 ANQGSEA, per germline. The CDR3 runs to 13 residues. CDR3 DNA sequence: TGCAGCCTTCGACAGGATGGTCACTATGGCTACACCTTC. Translated, it gives CSLRQDGHYGYTF. Supplemented by reference TRBV29-1 and TRBJ1-2, the full variable domain reads SAVISQKPSRDICQRGTSLTIQCQVDSQVTMMFWYRQQPGQSLTLIATANQGSEATYESGFVIDKFPISRPNLTFSTLTVSNMSPEDSSIYLCSLRQDGHYGYTFGSGTRLTVV.